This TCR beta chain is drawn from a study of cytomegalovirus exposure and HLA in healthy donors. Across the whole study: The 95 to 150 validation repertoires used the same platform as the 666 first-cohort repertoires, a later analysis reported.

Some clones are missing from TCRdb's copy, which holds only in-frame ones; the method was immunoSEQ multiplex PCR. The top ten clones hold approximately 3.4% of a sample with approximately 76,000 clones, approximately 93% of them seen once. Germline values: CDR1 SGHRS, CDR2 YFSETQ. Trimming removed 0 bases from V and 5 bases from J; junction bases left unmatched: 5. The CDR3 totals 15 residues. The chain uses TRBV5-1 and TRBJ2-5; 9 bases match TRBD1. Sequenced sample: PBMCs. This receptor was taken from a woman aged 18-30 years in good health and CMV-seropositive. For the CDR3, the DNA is TGCGCCAGCAGCTTGGCCGGACAGGGGTCGGAGACCCAGTACTTC. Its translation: CASSLAGQGSETQYF.